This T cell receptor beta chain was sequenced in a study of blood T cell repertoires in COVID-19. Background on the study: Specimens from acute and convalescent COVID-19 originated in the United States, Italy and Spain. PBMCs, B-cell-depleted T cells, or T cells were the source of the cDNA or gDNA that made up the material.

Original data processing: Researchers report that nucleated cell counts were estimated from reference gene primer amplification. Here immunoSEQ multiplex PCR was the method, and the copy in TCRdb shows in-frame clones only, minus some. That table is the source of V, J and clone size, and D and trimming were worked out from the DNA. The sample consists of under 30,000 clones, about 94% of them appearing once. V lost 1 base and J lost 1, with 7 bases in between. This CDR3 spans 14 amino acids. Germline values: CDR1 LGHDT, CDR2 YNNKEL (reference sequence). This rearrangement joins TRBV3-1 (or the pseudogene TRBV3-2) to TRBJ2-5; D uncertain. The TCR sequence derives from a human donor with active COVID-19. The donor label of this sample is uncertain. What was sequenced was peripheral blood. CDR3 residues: CASSQGRFQETQYF. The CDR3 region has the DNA TGTGCCAGCAGCCAAGGGAGATTCCAAGAGACCCAGTACTTC.